Each of the 28 T cell receptor beta chains below was sequenced from the same sample in a study of vaccination and CD4 T cells after COVID-19. Treatment reported: 10-day PBMC culture with coronavirus spike peptide pools or control peptides (ViraFEST assay). These receptors' targets are unknown. An Oncomine TCR Beta short-read assay was used to sequence the DNA from cultured CD4+ T cells. TCRdb itself ran the PCR reads through MiXCR, one entry per CDR3 protein. The sample carries about 11,000 distinct CDR3 sequences, roughly half recorded once. Sequenced: CD4+ T cells from blood, cultured in vitro. The origin of the receptors is a human donor who had recovered from COVID-19.

The table lists this clonotype with a few counts. V gene TRBV7-9 combines with J gene TRBJ2-5; the D is unclear. CDR1 is SEHNR and CDR2 is FQNEAQ in the germline V gene (reference sequence). This CDR3 comprises 11 residues. The V end lost 5 bases, the J end lost 3 bases, and 4 bases lay between the germline ends. The CDR3 sequence is CASSTEETQYF. DNA for the CDR3: TGTGCCAGCAGCACCGAAGAGACCCAGTACTTC.

A few counts support this clonotype. The junction differs from germline at one of its ends, possibly a read error. V gene TRBV30 combines with J gene TRBJ2-2; D is perhaps TRBD1 (5 bases). The CDR3 covers 16 residues. Germline lookup yields CDR1 GTSNPN and CDR2 SVGIG (reference sequence). The CDR3 sequence: CAWSVYLSGNAGELFF. The CDR3, as DNA: TGTGCCTGGAGTGTGTACCTATCAGGGAACGCCGGGGAGCTGTTTTTT.

The chain has TRBV5-4 and TRBJ2-5, with D perhaps given as TRBD1 or TRBD2 (5 bases each). The V gene lost 5 bases and the J gene lost 1 base, with 9 bases spanning the gap. The CDR3 extends over 13 amino acids. Germline V gives CDR1 SGHNT, CDR2 YYREEE (reference sequence). This CDR3 is CASRRDGQETQYF. In DNA, the CDR3 is TGTGCCAGCAGACGGGACGGCCAAGAGACCCAGTACTTC.

The chain couples TRBV18 to TRBJ2-5; 9 bases line up with TRBD2. The CDR3 spans 14 residues. The J segment lost 3 bases and the V segment lost 5 bases, leaving 4 bases of the junction unmatched. Looked up from germline, CDR1 is KGHSH and CDR2 is LQKENI. CDR3: CASSSTSGKETQYF. The CDR3 nucleotides read TGTGCCAGCTCATCGACTAGCGGCAAAGAGACCCAGTACTTC.

Judged by abundance, this clonotype is medium-sized. This chain uses TRBV19 with TRBJ1-2, with D maybe TRBD1 (6 bases). CDR1 and CDR2 (germline): LNHDA, SQIVND (reference sequence). This CDR3 spans 15 amino acids. Between the trimmed V and J ends, which lost 5 bases and 4 bases, there was a span of 17 bases. CDR3: CASSPAGGRGYGYTF. The CDR3 coding sequence is TGTGCCAGTAGTCCCGCGGGGGGCAGAGGCTATGGCTACACCTTC.

This clonotype appeared a few times. The J gene is TRBJ1-2, the V gene TRBV5-4; possibly TRBD1 for D (6 bases). Germline values: CDR1 SGHNT, CDR2 YYREEE (reference sequence). Trimming stripped 3 bases from V and 4 bases from J, with 13 bases between. The CDR3 contains 14 residues. Here the CDR3 reads CASSSQGTLYGYTF. The CDR3 DNA reads as TGTGCCAGCAGCTCCCAGGGGACCCTCTATGGCTACACCTTC.

The J gene is TRBJ2-7, the V gene TRBV6-1, with 12 nucleotides matching TRBD2. V was pared by 6 bases and J by 3 bases, with 6 bases of the junction left unmatched. This CDR3 contains 15 residues. The V gene's germline CDR1 is MNHNS and CDR2 SASEGT. The CDR3: CASRTSGSIYYEQYF. Here the CDR3 DNA reads TGTGCCAGCAGGACTAGCGGGAGCATATACTACGAGCAGTACTTC.

This clonotype showed up just a few times. The chain employs TRBV10-3 and TRBJ1-1; the match to TRBD1 covers 8 bases. The CDR3 covers 14 residues. Trimming removed 7 bases from V and 5 bases from J; junction bases left unmatched: 9. CDR1 ENHRY and CDR2 SYGVKD come from the germline V gene. The CDR3 sequence: CAIKNQGAWTEAFF. CDR3 in DNA: TGTGCCATCAAGAATCAGGGGGCATGGACTGAAGCTTTCTTT.

The J gene is TRBJ2-1, the V gene TRBV7-9; D unresolved. The CDR3 sequence is 11 residues long. V was trimmed by 3 bases and J by 10 bases, leaving 7 bases between them. Looked up from germline, CDR1 is SEHNR and CDR2 is FQNEAQ (reference sequence). The CDR3 is CASSFSLEQFF. The DNA for the CDR3 is TGTGCCAGCAGCTTCTCGTTGGAGCAGTTCTTC.

The rearrangement joins TRBV15 to TRBJ2-5; no reliable D call. Per germline, CDR1 LNHNV and CDR2 YYDKDF (reference sequence). The CDR3 has 13 residues. Trimming left V 1 base short and J 5 bases short, with 8 bases between. CDR3 DNA sequence: TGTGCCACCAGCAGAGTTCCCGGGGAGACCCAGTACTTC. This translates into CATSRVPGETQYF.

The chain joins TRBV6-1 to TRBJ1-4; tentative D call: TRBD1 (5 bases). The CDR3 contains 15 residues. The V end was cut by 5 bases, the J end by 7 bases, with 17 bases between. Germline V gives CDR1 MNHNS, CDR2 SASEGT. The CDR3 loop reads CASSNQGVLGEKLFF. The CDR3 region has the DNA TGTGCCAGCAGTAATCAGGGTGTTCTGGGTGAAAAACTGTTTTTT.

This clonotype was recorded a few times. The rearrangement uses TRBV20-1 and TRBJ2-1, with TRBD1 matching over 8 bases. The CDR3 sequence is 13 residues long. V shed 7 bases, J shed 6 bases, and the junction held 8 bases outside the gene matches. Germline lookup yields CDR1 DFQATT and CDR2 SNEGSKA (reference sequence). The DNA for the CDR3 is TGCAGTGAGACCGGGACAGGCCTCAATGAGCAGTTCTTC. This sequence encodes CSETGTGLNEQFF.

The rearrangement uses TRBV21-1 and TRBJ1-5. TRBV21-1 is designated a pseudogene. The CDR3 runs to 15 residues. The CDR3: CASLSTTSSNQPQHF. The CDR3 DNA is TGTGCCAGTCTATCCACGACAAGTAGCAATCAGCCCCAGCATTTT.

The chain carries TRBV7-2 and TRBJ2-1, with 11 bases identical to TRBD2. This CDR3 is 16 amino acids long. Unmatched junction bases numbered 8, after V lost 4 bases and J lost 6 bases. CDR1 SGHTA and CDR2 FQGNSA come from the germline V gene. The CDR3 DNA sequence: TGTGCCAGCAGCTCCCGACTAGCGGGATCGGTCAATGAGCAGTTCTTC. Protein sequence: CASSSRLAGSVNEQFF.

The chain is built from TRBV20-1 and TRBJ2-5; 7 bases line up with TRBD2. The germline V gene encodes CDR1 DFQATT and CDR2 SNEGSKA (reference sequence). J gave up 4 bases and V 1 base, and 3 bases lay outside the gene matches. The CDR3 has 13 residues. CDR3 nucleotide sequence: TGCAGTGCTAGAGGACTAGCCCGAGAGACCCAGTACTTC. This codes for CSARGLARETQYF.

As DNA, the CDR3 is TGCAGTGCTAGACCTGGCGGGAAGGAGACCCAGTACTTC. Protein: CSARPGGKETQYF. The chain joins TRBV20-1 to TRBJ2-5, with D perhaps TRBD2 (6 bases). The CDR3 extends over 13 amino acids. V was shortened by 2 bases and J by 5 bases, with 12 bases between the two germline ends. Germline V gene sequence: CDR1 DFQATT, CDR2 SNEGSKA (reference sequence).

The J gene is TRBJ2-7, the V gene TRBV20-1, with a possible D match to TRBD1 (6 bases). Germline V gene sequence: CDR1 DFQATT, CDR2 SNEGSKA (reference sequence). This CDR3 is built from 13 residues. Deletions cut 6 bases from V and 2 bases from J, with 14 bases between. The CDR3 DNA sequence: TGCAGTGCCGGGACATCCGCCACCTACGAGCAGTACTTC. Amino acids: CSAGTSATYEQYF.

The chain uses TRBV19 and TRBJ2-7; D remains unclear. Germline values: CDR1 LNHDA, CDR2 SQIVND (reference sequence). The V end lost 5 bases, the J end lost 2 bases, and 10 bases lay between the germline ends. The CDR3 spans 13 residues. The CDR3 bases are TGTGCCAGTAGTCCCCGGACCACCTACGAGCAGTACTTC. Translated: CASSPRTTYEQYF.

The chain uses TRBV18 and TRBJ1-1; 9 bases match TRBD1. V was clipped by 2 bases and J by 3 bases; unmatched bases: 4. Germline CDR1 reads KGHSH; CDR2 reads LQKENI. The CDR3 has 15 amino acids. The CDR3 is CASSPRDRDDTEAFF. The CDR3, as DNA: TGTGCCAGCTCACCAAGGGACAGGGATGACACTGAAGCTTTCTTT.

The rearrangement uses TRBV15 and TRBJ2-7; the match to TRBD2 covers 7 bases. Germline lookup yields CDR1 LNHNV and CDR2 YYDKDF (reference sequence). The length of the CDR3 is 15 residues. V was clipped by 3 bases and J by 6 bases; unmatched bases: 11. This chain's CDR3 is CATSRGGAFSGEQYF. The CDR3 coding sequence is TGTGCCACCAGCAGGGGAGGGGCCTTCTCGGGCGAGCAGTACTTC.

This clonotype has more than one count but fewer than ten. The chain is built from TRBV20-1 and TRBJ1-2, with 7 bases matching TRBD1. The CDR3 covers 13 residues. V lost 6 bases, J lost 4 bases, and 8 bases stayed unmatched. Germline V gives CDR1 DFQATT, CDR2 SNEGSKA (reference sequence). CDR3 protein: CSALTGKGYGYTF. The CDR3 DNA follows: TGCAGTGCCCTGACAGGGAAAGGCTATGGCTACACCTTC.

This clonotype was seen a handful of times. This sequence joins TRBV6-5 and TRBJ1-5, with no clear D. Germline V lookup: CDR1 MNHEY, CDR2 SVGAGI. Between the trimmed V and J ends, which lost 0 bases and 5 bases, there was a span of 8 bases. The CDR3 sequence is 14 residues long. Written as DNA, the CDR3 is TGTGCCAGCAGTTACTCAGGGTCGGATCAGCCCCAGCATTTT. Its translation is CASSYSGSDQPQHF.

The CDR3 spells CASSYGLAGGGETQYF. CDR3 sequence (DNA): TGTGCCAGCAGTTACGGACTAGCGGGAGGGGGAGAGACCCAGTACTTC. V and J are TRBV2 and TRBJ2-5; 15 bases fit TRBD2. The germline V gene encodes CDR1 SNHLY and CDR2 FYNNEI. This CDR3 is 16 amino acids long. The ends lost 5 bases at V and 4 bases at J; junction bases unmatched: 5.

J is TRBJ2-4 and V is TRBV28; 7 bases match TRBD1. The CDR3 is 14 residues long. Unmatched junction bases numbered 8, after V lost 5 bases and J lost 7 bases. Germline V gene data show CDR1 as MDHEN and CDR2 as SYDVKM. DNA for the CDR3: TGTGCCAGCAGTCCCGGGACAGTCTGGAACATTCAGTACTTC. Protein sequence: CASSPGTVWNIQYF.

The rearrangement joins TRBV12-5 to TRBJ2-5; 9 bases line up with TRBD2. The length of the CDR3 is 13 residues. The germline V gene encodes CDR1 LGHNT and CDR2 FRNRAP. J gave up 6 bases and V 7 bases, and 6 bases lay outside the gene matches. The CDR3 here is CASVSGSGKTQYF. CDR3 in DNA: TGTGCTAGTGTTAGCGGGAGTGGCAAGACCCAGTACTTC.

The V call is TRBV27, the J call TRBJ1-1; D may be TRBD1 (6 bases). CDR1 is MNHEY, CDR2 SMNVEV, per germline (reference sequence). Trimming removed 3 bases at V and 3 bases at J, with 14 bases between. This CDR3 has 15 residues. Here the CDR3 reads CASSFKGVWDTEAFF. The CDR3 nucleotides read TGTGCCAGCAGTTTTAAGGGGGTTTGGGACACTGAAGCTTTCTTT.

This clonotype was seen only a few times. The gene calls are TRBV12-3 or TRBV12-4 and TRBJ2-7, with 7 nucleotides matching TRBD2. This CDR3 is built from 15 residues. Trimming at V came to 3 bases and at J to 1 base, leaving 6 bases not matched to a gene. Here the CDR3 reads CASSLSLAESYEQYF. The CDR3 nucleotides are TGTGCCAGCAGTTTGAGTCTAGCGGAATCCTACGAGCAGTACTTC.

The rearrangement links TRBV30 to TRBJ1-5; D ambiguous. V lost 1 base, J lost 4 bases, and 17 bases lay in between. This CDR3 spans 16 amino acids. Germline V CDR1 and CDR2: GTSNPN, SVGIG (reference sequence). CDR3 amino acids: CAWSAPRTHPNQPQHF. The CDR3 DNA follows: TGTGCCTGGAGTGCCCCCCGGACGCACCCTAATCAGCCCCAGCATTTT. The complete variable domain, with remaining parts taken from reference TRBV30 and TRBJ1-5, reads SQTIHQWPATLVQPVGSPLSLECTVEGTSNPNLYWYRQAAGRGLQLLFYSVGIGQISSEVPQNLSASRPQDRQFILSSKKLLLSDSGFYLCAWSAPRTHPNQPQHFGDGTRLSIL.